The next 6 T cell receptor beta chains were all read from a single sample in a study of blood T cells in healthy people across ages. The use of a sample-barcoded 5' primer and a J-beta primer mix characterized a second PCR of roughly 7 to 11 cycles. TCRdb analysed the 5' RACE reads with MiXCR anew, one entry per CDR3 protein. The sample contains about a million distinct CDR3 sequences, roughly half of which appear only once. What was sequenced was blood. These receptors came from a woman between 55 and 75 years old in good health.

The rearrangement uses TRBV20-1 and TRBJ2-7; TRBD2 matches at 14 bases. The CDR3 runs 19 residues. The germline CDR1 and CDR2 sequences are DFQATT and SNEGSKA (reference sequence). V shed 4 bases and J 0 bases; nucleotides not matched to a gene: 14. CDR3 amino acids: CSAKKRGPGLAGASYEQYF. CDR3 coding DNA: TGCAGTGCTAAGAAGAGGGGACCGGGACTAGCGGGAGCCTCCTACGAGCAGTACTTC.

This clonotype occurred a few times. This CDR3 is CASSSGRRNTEAFF. CDR3 coding DNA: TGTGCCAGCAGTTCAGGGAGGAGAAACACTGAAGCTTTCTTT. This rearrangement joins TRBV28 to TRBJ1-1, with TRBD1 as a possible D gene (5 bases). Germline values: CDR1 MDHEN, CDR2 SYDVKM. This CDR3 comprises 14 residues. V was trimmed by 4 bases and J by 2 bases, leaving 11 bases between them.

The V and J genes are TRBV9 and TRBJ1-4; 7 positions match TRBD1. J gave up 7 bases and V 2 bases, and 8 bases lay outside the gene matches. The CDR3 totals 15 residues. CDR1 SGDLS and CDR2 YYNGEE come from the germline V gene. The CDR3 DNA follows: TGTGCCAGCAGCGTCGAGACAGGGAGGAGTGAAAAACTGTTTTTT. Its protein product is CASSVETGRSEKLFF.

This clonotype was counted between two and nine times. The chain joins TRBV7-9 to TRBJ2-1; D call uncertain. Deletions cut 6 bases from V and 8 bases from J, with 11 bases between. Germline V CDR1 and CDR2: SEHNR, FQNEAQ (reference sequence). This CDR3 region has 12 residues. The CDR3 here is CASRDHFDEQFF. The CDR3 coding sequence is TGTGCCAGCAGGGACCATTTCGATGAGCAGTTCTTC.

This clonotype was observed a few times. The rearrangement joins TRBV28 to TRBJ2-1; 8 nucleotides line up with TRBD2. CDR3 length: 15 amino acids. J lost 5 bases, V lost 4 bases, and 7 bases had no gene match. Germline V gene data show CDR1 as MDHEN and CDR2 as SYDVKM. In nucleotides, the CDR3 is TGTGCCAGCAGTTCCCTTAGCGGGGTTCACAATGAGCAGTTCTTC. Translating it yields CASSSLSGVHNEQFF.

This clonotype was seen more than once but under ten times. V and J are TRBV11-2 and TRBJ2-3; the D gene is possibly TRBD2 (7 bases). CDR3 length equals 16 residues. V was trimmed by 1 base and J by 1 base, leaving 12 bases between them. CDR1 SGHAT and CDR2 FQNNGV come from the germline V gene. CDR3 sequence: CASSLAEGGGTDTQYF. The CDR3 region has the DNA TGTGCCAGCAGCTTAGCTGAGGGGGGGGGCACAGATACGCAGTATTTT.